Listed below are T cell receptor beta chains from one sample, sequenced in a study of Ad26.COV2.S vaccination and SARS-CoV-2 variants. Only in-frame clones appear in the TCRdb table, and some are missing; sequencing was by immunoSEQ multiplex PCR. The sample consists of about 400,000 clones, around nine tenths of them appearing once. The sample was peripheral blood, taken in a trial of Ad26.COV2.S vaccine versus placebo. Receptors originate from a person aged 18-60 years who received the Ad26.COV2.S COVID-19 vaccine or a placebo. Each CDR3 is given with its conserved first and last residue. D genes are given only for firm matches. Clone size appears in some rows only: once, few, many, or a class for an expanded clone.

v_call	d_call	j_call	clone_size	cdr3_aa	cdr3_nt
TRBV5-1	NA	TRBJ1-1	NA	CASSPWTGTEAFF	TGCGCCAGCAGCCCGTGGACGGGCACTGAAGCTTTCTTT
TRBV5-4	NA	TRBJ2-1	NA	CASSAGTGYNEQFF	TGTGCCAGCAGCGCCGGGACTGGCTACAATGAGCAGTTCTTC
TRBV7-3	NA	TRBJ2-3	NA	CASSSLSSTDTQYF	TGTGCCAGCAGCTCGCTTAGTAGCACAGATACGCAGTATTTT
TRBV27	NA	TRBJ1-5	NA	CASSRVGRGTPQPQHF	TGTGCCAGCAGCAGGGTCGGACGGGGGACCCCTCAGCCCCAGCATTTT
TRBV3-1/TRBV3-2	NA	TRBJ1-3	NA	CASSRSQGLRRNTIYF	TGTGCCAGCAGCCGCTCCCAGGGCCTGAGGAGAAACACCATATATTTT
TRBV28	NA	TRBJ2-3	once	CASSSPGGLGTDTQYF	TGTGCCAGCAGTTCCCCCGGGGGGCTAGGCACAGATACGCAGTATTTT
TRBV28	NA	TRBJ1-2	NA	CASSLLNYGYTF	TGTGCCAGCAGTTTACTCAACTATGGCTACACCTTC
TRBV13	TRBD1	TRBJ1-2	NA	CASSLGDRGSGYTF	TGTGCCAGCAGCTTAGGCGACAGGGGATCTGGCTACACCTTC
TRBV28	TRBD1	TRBJ1-4	NA	CASSRQGVSEKLFF	TGTGCCAGCAGCCGACAGGGAGTAAGTGAAAAACTGTTTTTT
TRBV6-1	NA	TRBJ2-2	NA	CASSETGVFDGELFF	TGTGCCAGCAGTGAGACGGGAGTCTTCGATGGGGAGCTGTTTTTT
TRBV7-2	TRBD2	TRBJ2-5	NA	CASSLRLTSGEETQYF	TGTGCCAGCAGCCTGCGGTTGACTAGCGGAGAAGAGACCCAGTACTTC
TRBV5-1	TRBD1	TRBJ2-3	NA	CASSFEGAGTDTQYF	TGCGCCAGCAGCTTTGAGGGGGCAGGCACAGATACGCAGTATTTT
TRBV12-3/TRBV12-4	NA	TRBJ2-7	NA	CASRLGTIYEQYF	TGTGCCAGCAGGCTCGGGACCATCTACGAGCAGTACTTC
TRBV10-1	TRBD1	TRBJ2-7	NA	CASSAGTGIQGEQYF	TGCGCCAGCAGCGCCGGGACAGGGATTCAGGGCGAGCAGTACTTC
TRBV18	NA	TRBJ1-1	NA	CASSPVAGMNTEAFF	TGTGCCAGCTCCCCCGTAGCGGGGATGAACACTGAAGCTTTCTTT
TRBV6-5	NA	TRBJ2-3	once	CASSYSSSTDTQYF	TGTGCCAGCAGTTACTCCAGCAGCACAGATACGCAGTATTTT
TRBV5-6	NA	TRBJ1-1	NA	CASSLWFAEVNTEAFF	TGTGCCAGCAGCTTGTGGTTTGCGGAGGTGAACACTGAAGCTTTCTTT
TRBV19	NA	TRBJ2-1	once	CASSTWTDNEQFF	TGTGCCAGTAGTACTTGGACTGACAATGAGCAGTTCTTC
TRBV28	NA	TRBJ1-1	NA	CASSLRPGTEAFF	TGTGCCAGCAGTCTTAGGCCGGGGACTGAAGCTTTCTTT
TRBV4-1	NA	TRBJ2-7	NA	CASSQAQGYYEQYF	TGCGCCAGCAGCCAAGCTCAGGGGTACTACGAGCAGTACTTC
TRBV13	TRBD2	TRBJ2-7	NA	CASSLSPGGGDEQYF	TGTGCCAGCAGCTTAAGCCCGGGGGGTGGCGACGAGCAGTACTTC
TRBV30	NA	TRBJ2-7	NA	CAWSAGIEQYF	TGTGCCTGGAGTGCGGGGATCGAGCAGTACTTC
TRBV11-2	NA	TRBJ2-7	NA	CASSLEGGVGEQYF	TGTGCCAGCAGCTTAGAGGGGGGAGTAGGCGAGCAGTACTTC
TRBV7-8	TRBD1	TRBJ1-5	NA	CASSLSATGGGNQPQHF	TGTGCCAGCAGCTTAAGCGCGACAGGGGGTGGCAATCAGCCCCAGCATTTT
TRBV6-2/TRBV6-3	NA	TRBJ1-1	NA	CASSYRELGPEAFF	TGTGCCAGCAGTTACAGGGAATTGGGGCCTGAAGCTTTCTTT
TRBV5-1	TRBD1	TRBJ2-7	NA	CASSLGSPDRGSYEQYF	TGCGCCAGCAGCTTGGGGTCCCCGGACAGGGGATCCTACGAGCAGTACTTC
TRBV7-2	NA	TRBJ2-1	NA	CASSLVSSGKSLF	TGTGCCAGCAGCTTAGTTTCAAGCGGAAAGTCGCTCTTC
TRBV7-3	NA	TRBJ1-5	NA	CASSATGPGQPQHF	TGTGCCAGCAGCGCTACAGGGCCCGGTCAGCCCCAGCATTTT
TRBV10-1	TRBD2	TRBJ2-1	NA	CASSPPLEREIGNEQFF	TGCGCCAGCAGTCCCCCATTGGAGCGGGAAATTGGGAATGAGCAGTTCTTC
TRBV4-2	TRBD1	TRBJ2-3	NA	CASRIQGSSTDTQYF	TGTGCCAGCAGGATACAGGGGTCTAGCACAGATACGCAGTATTTT
TRBV19	NA	TRBJ2-5	NA	CASSIGALNQETQYF	TGTGCCAGTAGTATAGGGGCATTAAACCAAGAGACCCAGTACTTC
TRBV27	TRBD2	TRBJ2-1	NA	CASSADWGTIEQFF	TGTGCCAGCAGTGCAGACTGGGGGACTATTGAGCAGTTCTTC
TRBV24-1	TRBD1	TRBJ2-5	NA	CATSVNLRGMETQYF	TGTGCCACCAGTGTCAACCTCAGGGGGATGGAGACCCAGTACTTC
TRBV29-1	NA	TRBJ2-2	few	CSVVLGHTGELFF	TGCAGCGTTGTCTTGGGTCACACCGGGGAGCTGTTTTTT
TRBV6-5	NA	TRBJ2-3	NA	CASSLTGASTDTQYF	TGTGCCAGCAGCTTGACAGGAGCGAGCACAGATACGCAGTATTTT
TRBV19	TRBD1	TRBJ1-1	NA	CASSTQTGGLPSTEAFF	TGTGCCAGTAGTACCCAGACAGGGGGGTTACCTTCGACTGAAGCTTTCTTT
TRBV6-2/TRBV6-3	TRBD1	TRBJ1-6	NA	CASSPGQTNSPLHF	TGTGCCAGCAGTCCGGGACAGACTAATTCACCCCTCCACTTT
TRBV5-1	NA	TRBJ2-1	NA	CASSFQSANEQFF	TGCGCCAGCAGCTTTCAGTCAGCCAATGAGCAGTTCTTC
TRBV30	NA	TRBJ1-3	NA	CAWRRGSPGNTIYF	TGTGCCTGGAGAAGGGGGTCCCCTGGAAACACCATATATTTT
TRBV7-2	TRBD2	TRBJ2-5	NA	CASTLNSGVQETQYF	TGTGCCAGCACCCTTAATAGCGGGGTACAAGAGACCCAGTACTTC
TRBV7-2	NA	TRBJ1-1	NA	CASSHGGYMGAFF	TGTGCCAGCAGCCACGGGGGTTATATGGGAGCTTTCTTT
TRBV7-9	TRBD1	TRBJ1-1	NA	CASSTRTGRGTEAFF	TGTGCCAGCAGCACAAGGACAGGGCGGGGCACTGAAGCTTTCTTT
TRBV28	NA	TRBJ2-7	NA	CASSFFAESSYEQYF	TGTGCCAGCAGTTTTTTCGCGGAGAGCTCCTACGAGCAGTACTTC
TRBV11-2	TRBD1	TRBJ1-1	NA	CASSTAWDRGPRAFF	TGTGCCAGCAGCACTGCTTGGGACAGGGGGCCGAGAGCTTTCTTT
TRBV18	TRBD1	TRBJ1-2	NA	CASSPGTGRRKGYTF	TGTGCCAGCTCACCAGGGACAGGACGACGAAAAGGCTACACCTTC
TRBV5-1	TRBD2	TRBJ2-1	NA	CASSFSGLEQFF	TGCGCCAGCAGCTTTAGCGGGTTAGAGCAGTTCTTC
TRBV28	NA	TRBJ1-1	NA	CASRSGANTEAFF	TGTGCCAGCCGATCCGGGGCGAACACTGAAGCTTTCTTT
TRBV12-3/TRBV12-4	NA	TRBJ2-3	NA	CASSLGGHTQYF	TGTGCCAGCAGTTTAGGGGGGCATACGCAGTATTTT
TRBV7-6	NA	TRBJ2-7	NA	CASSPSGEWAYEQYF	TGTGCCAGCAGCCCCTCGGGGGAGTGGGCCTACGAGCAGTACTTC
TRBV6-4	NA	TRBJ2-2	NA	CASSDSGDTGELFF	TGTGCCAGCAGTGACTCGGGAGACACCGGGGAGCTGTTTTTT
TRBV7-3	NA	TRBJ2-2	NA	CASRREGSTGELFF	TGTGCCAGCAGGCGAGAGGGGAGCACCGGGGAGCTGTTTTTT
TRBV11-2	NA	TRBJ2-7	NA	CASTPVAASYEQYF	TGTGCCAGCACCCCCGTTGCGGCCTCCTACGAGCAGTACTTC
TRBV6-2/TRBV6-3	NA	TRBJ1-6	once	CASSYPGTQGSPLHF	TGTGCCAGCAGTTACCCCGGGACACAGGGCTCACCCCTCCACTTT
TRBV25-1	NA	TRBJ2-1	NA	CASSDPNTPYNEQFF	TGTGCCAGCAGTGACCCCAACACCCCTTACAATGAGCAGTTCTTC
TRBV28	NA	TRBJ2-7	NA	CASSPTPGGNYEQYF	TGTGCCAGCAGTCCGACCCCGGGTGGAAACTACGAGCAGTACTTC
TRBV9	TRBD2	TRBJ2-3	once	CASSASGGYTDTQYF	TGTGCCAGCAGTGCTAGCGGTGGTTACACAGATACGCAGTATTTT
TRBV7-9	NA	TRBJ1-2	NA	CASSPSGLIGTKSYTF	TGTGCCAGCAGCCCTTCCGGTCTTATTGGGACAAAAAGCTACACCTTC